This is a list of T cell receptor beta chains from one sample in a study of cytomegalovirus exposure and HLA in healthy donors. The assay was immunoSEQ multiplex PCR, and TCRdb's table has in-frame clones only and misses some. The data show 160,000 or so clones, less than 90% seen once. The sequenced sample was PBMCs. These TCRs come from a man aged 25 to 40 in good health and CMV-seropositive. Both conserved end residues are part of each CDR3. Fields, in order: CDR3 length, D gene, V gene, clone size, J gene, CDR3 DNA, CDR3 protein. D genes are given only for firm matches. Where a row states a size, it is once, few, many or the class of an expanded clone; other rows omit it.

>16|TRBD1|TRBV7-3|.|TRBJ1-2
TGTGCCAGCAGCTTATCCGGACAGGGGGACGGAGGTGGCTACACCTTC
CASSLSGQGDGGGYTF
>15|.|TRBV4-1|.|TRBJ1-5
TGCGCCAGCAGCCTAAGGTTAGGGGGCAATCAGCCCCAGCATTTT
CASSLRLGGNQPQHF
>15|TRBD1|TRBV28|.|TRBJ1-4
TGTGCCAGCAGCCTATACAGGGGGCGTAGAGAAAAACTGTTTTTT
CASSLYRGRREKLFF
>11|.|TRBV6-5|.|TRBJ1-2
TGTGCCAGCCTTTCGGGTTATGGCTACACCTTC
CASLSGYGYTF
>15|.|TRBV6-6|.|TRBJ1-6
TGTGCCAGCAGTTACGGGGCCAACCATAATTCACCCCTCCACTTT
CASSYGANHNSPLHF
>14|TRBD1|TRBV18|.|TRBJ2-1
TGTGCCAGCTCACCAGGACAGGGGGTAAATGAGCAGTTCTTC
CASSPGQGVNEQFF
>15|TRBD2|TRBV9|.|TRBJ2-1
TGTGCCAGCAGCGTCGGGACTAGCGGAAACAATGAGCAGTTCTTC
CASSVGTSGNNEQFF
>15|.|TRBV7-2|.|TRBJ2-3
TGTGCCAGCAGCTTAGACGGGGGGCCTTGGGATACGCAGTATTTT
CASSLDGGPWDTQYF
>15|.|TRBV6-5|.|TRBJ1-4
TGTGCCAGCAGTTCCGGAGGGGAATCTAATGAAAAACTGTTTTTT
CASSSGGESNEKLFF
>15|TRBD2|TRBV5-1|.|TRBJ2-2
TGCGCCAGCAGCTTTACTAGCGGGAGGGCCGGGGAGCTGTTTTTT
CASSFTSGRAGELFF
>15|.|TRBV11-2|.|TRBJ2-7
TGTGCCAGCAGCTTAGACGGGGTGATACCCTACGAGCAGTACTTC
CASSLDGVIPYEQYF
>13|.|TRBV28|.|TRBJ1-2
TGTGCCAGCAGTCGGGACACCAACTATGGCTACACCTTC
CASSRDTNYGYTF
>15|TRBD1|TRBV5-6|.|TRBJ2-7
TGTGCCAGCAGCTTCTCGGACAGGGCTCGCTACGAGCAGTACTTC
CASSFSDRARYEQYF
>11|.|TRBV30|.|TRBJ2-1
TGTGCCTGGATTTCTCTAGCTTATCAGTTCTTC
CAWISLAYQFF
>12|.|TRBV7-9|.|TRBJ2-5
TGTGCCAGCAGTCCCTCCGTAGAGACCCAGTACTTC
CASSPSVETQYF
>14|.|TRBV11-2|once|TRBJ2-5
TGTGCCAGCAGCGCCGACAGGTACCAAGAGACCCAGTACTTC
CASSADRYQETQYF
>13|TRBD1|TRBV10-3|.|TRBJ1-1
TGTGCCGCCGGGACAGGGCTAAACACTGAAGCTTTCTTT
CAAGTGLNTEAFF
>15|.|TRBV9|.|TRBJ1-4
TGTGCCAGCAGCGGGACGACAGGCGACAATGAAAAACTGTTTTTT
CASSGTTGDNEKLFF
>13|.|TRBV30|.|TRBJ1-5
TGTGCCTGGGGACCGGCGGGGGATCAGCCCCAGCATTTT
CAWGPAGDQPQHF
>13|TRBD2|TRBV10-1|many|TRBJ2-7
TGCGCCAGCAGCCCCCGGGCTAGCGGTGAGCAGTACTTC
CASSPRASGEQYF
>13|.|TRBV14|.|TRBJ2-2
TGTGCCAGCAGCCGTGTAAACACCGGGGAGCTGTTTTTT
CASSRVNTGELFF
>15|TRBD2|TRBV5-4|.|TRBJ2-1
TGTGCCAGCACCGGGGGGAGGGGTTTCTACAATGAGCAGTTCTTC
CASTGGRGFYNEQFF
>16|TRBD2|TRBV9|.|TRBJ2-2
TGTGCCAGCAGCGTTAGCGGGAGGGCCGACACCGGGGAGCTGTTTTTT
CASSVSGRADTGELFF
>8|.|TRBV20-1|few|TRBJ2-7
TGCAGTGCTACCCTCCGGGACTTC
CSATLRDF
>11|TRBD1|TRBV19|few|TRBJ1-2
TGTGCCAGCGGACAGGGCTATGGCTACACCTTC
CASGQGYGYTF
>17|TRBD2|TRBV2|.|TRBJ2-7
TGTGCCAGCAGTGAAGGATCTAGCGGGGCGAGCTCCTACGAGCAGTACTTC
CASSEGSSGASSYEQYF